These 29 T cell receptor beta chains share one sample of origin, sequenced in a study of siplizumab effects on memory and regulatory T cells. The protocol was immunoSEQ multiplex PCR, while the TCRdb copy is restricted to in-frame clones and leaves out a portion. The sample includes approximately 91,000 clones, roughly 94% of them seen just once. The specimen sequenced was CD8+ T cells sorted from blood. These receptor sequences come from a human donor in good health.

This sequence joins TRBV9 and TRBJ2-2; TRBD1 aligns across 11 bases. The CDR3 totals 16 residues. V dropped 4 bases and J dropped 5; count of bases not matched to a gene: 7. From germline, CDR1 is SGDLS and CDR2 YYNGEE. The CDR3 spells CASSSGQGAQTGELFF. The CDR3 coding sequence is TGTGCCAGCAGCTCCGGACAGGGGGCGCAAACCGGGGAGCTGTTTTTT.

The chain carries TRBV27 and TRBJ2-1; TRBD2 aligns across 9 bases. The length of the CDR3 is 14 residues. J was trimmed by 2 bases and V by 6 bases; bases with no gene match: 2. Germline-derived CDR1 and CDR2 are MNHEY and SMNVEV (reference sequence). The CDR3 loop reads CASRTSGTYNEQFF. Here the CDR3 DNA reads TGTGCCAGCAGGACTAGCGGAACCTACAATGAGCAGTTCTTC.

This chain joins TRBV6-5 and TRBJ1-1; tentative D call: TRBD1 (5 bases). The CDR3 runs 13 residues. Germline V CDR1 and CDR2: MNHEY, SVGAGI. The V gene lost 2 bases and the J gene lost 6 bases, with 10 bases spanning the gap. The chain's CDR3 is CASSYHRGPEAFF. CDR3 nucleotide sequence: TGTGCCAGCAGTTACCACCGGGGCCCTGAAGCTTTCTTT.

The chain employs TRBV27 and TRBJ1-1; possible D gene TRBD1, 5 bases. The V and J ends lost 5 bases and 1 base respectively, with 8 bases between them. Germline lookup yields CDR1 MNHEY and CDR2 SMNVEV (reference sequence). The CDR3 loop spans 13 amino acids. CDR3 region: CASSPGQNTEAFF. CDR3 nucleotides: TGTGCCAGCAGTCCTGGACAGAACACTGAAGCTTTCTTT.

This clone is a singleton in its sample. CDR3 sequence reads: CASSEEMSGASGYTF. DNA for the CDR3: TGTGCCAGCAGTGAAGAAATGTCGGGCGCTTCGGGCTACACCTTC. The rearrangement links TRBV6-1 to TRBJ1-2; D uncertain. In germline, CDR1 is MNHNS, CDR2 SASEGT. The CDR3 runs to 15 residues. Trimming shortened V by 1 base and J by 8 bases, and 17 bases separated the two germline ends.

The rearrangement uses TRBV4-2 and TRBJ1-1; D is unresolved. The V and J ends lost 0 bases and 8 bases respectively, with 7 bases between them. The CDR3 sequence is 12 residues long. The germline gives CDR1 LGHNA, CDR2 YNFKEQ. The CDR3: CASSQDPGEAFF. CDR3 bases: TGTGCCAGCAGCCAAGATCCCGGAGAAGCTTTCTTT.

This clone was found once. Here the CDR3 reads CASSPPAGGEQYF. For the CDR3, the DNA is TGTGCCAGCTCACCACCGGCCGGGGGAGAGCAGTACTTC. The chain carries TRBV18 and TRBJ2-7; perhaps TRBD2 as D (6 bases). Between the trimmed V and J ends, which lost 0 bases and 7 bases, there was a span of 10 bases. Germline CDR1 reads KGHSH; CDR2 reads LQKENI. The CDR3 extends over 13 amino acids.

The rearrangement links TRBV10-2 to TRBJ2-7; D possibly uses TRBD1 or TRBD2 (6 bases each). Germline V CDR1 and CDR2: WSHSY, SAAADI. V gave up 1 base and J gave up 2 bases, with 9 bases separating them. This CDR3 comprises 14 residues. The CDR3 here is CASSELRGAYEQYF. The DNA for the CDR3 is TGCGCCAGCAGTGAGTTGAGGGGGGCCTACGAGCAGTACTTC.

This clone occurred once. V and J are TRBV5-5 and TRBJ2-2, with D unclear. V was shortened by 0 bases and J by 3 bases, with 12 bases between the two germline ends. This CDR3 comprises 16 residues. The germline V gene has CDR1 SGHKS and CDR2 YYEKEE (reference sequence). The CDR3 protein is CASSLGEVWDTGELFF. In DNA form, the CDR3 reads TGTGCCAGCAGCTTGGGAGAGGTTTGGGACACCGGGGAGCTGTTTTTT.

The chain has TRBV5-1 and TRBJ1-1; D is ambiguous. Germline values: CDR1 SGHRS, CDR2 YFSETQ. The CDR3 is 15 amino acids. Trimming removed 0 bases from V and 3 bases from J, with 12 bases in between. The DNA for the CDR3 is TGCGCCAGCAGCTTGGCCTTAGGGAGAGACACTGAAGCTTTCTTT. This encodes CASSLALGRDTEAFF.

The chain combines TRBV13 with TRBJ1-1, with D unresolved. This CDR3 is 15 amino acids long. Trimming left V 2 bases short and J 0 bases short, with 10 bases between. Germline V gives CDR1 PRHDT, CDR2 FYEKMQ (reference sequence). CDR3 bases: TGTGCCAGCAGCTTACAGAGCGAATTGAACACTGAAGCTTTCTTT. This encodes CASSLQSELNTEAFF. Full variable domain (outside the CDR3, taken from reference TRBV13 and TRBJ1-1): AAGVIQSPRHLIKEKRETATLKCYPIPRHDTVYWYQQGPGQDPQFLISFYEKMQSDKGSIPDRFSAQQFSDYHSELNMSSLELGDSALYFCASSLQSELNTEAFFGQGTRLTVV.

The chain carries TRBV19 and TRBJ2-1, with D maybe TRBD2 (6 bases). Germline values: CDR1 LNHDA, CDR2 SQIVND (reference sequence). V was pared by 3 bases and J by 0 bases, with 9 bases between. The CDR3 contains 15 residues. The CDR3 sequence is CASSIGGTSYNEQFF. The CDR3 DNA sequence: TGTGCCAGTAGTATTGGCGGGACCTCCTACAATGAGCAGTTCTTC.

The rearrangement joins TRBV19 to TRBJ2-1, with D unresolved. The V and J ends lost 5 bases and 3 bases respectively, with 11 bases between them. The CDR3 is 14 residues long. Germline V CDR1 and CDR2: LNHDA, SQIVND (reference sequence). CDR3 coding DNA: TGTGCCAGTAGTCTGTATCAGAACTACAATGAGCAGTTCTTC. The encoded protein is CASSLYQNYNEQFF.

This sequence joins TRBV27 and TRBJ1-2; D perhaps matches TRBD1 (5 bases). CDR3 size: 16 residues. The germline gives CDR1 MNHEY, CDR2 SMNVEV (reference sequence). The V and J ends lost 0 bases and 0 bases respectively, with 11 bases between them. In nucleotides, the CDR3 is TGTGCCAGCAGTTTATCGGGGGAATCCACTAACTATGGCTACACCTTC. It translates to CASSLSGESTNYGYTF.

The J gene is TRBJ1-3, the V gene TRBV5-6; D call uncertain. Germline V lookup: CDR1 SGHDT, CDR2 YYEEEE. The CDR3 runs 17 residues. Trimming left V 0 bases short and J 2 bases short, with 15 bases between. CDR3 coding DNA: TGTGCCAGCAGCTTGGTTGATGATGTTGGGGCTGGAAACACCATATATTTT. Encoded protein: CASSLVDDVGAGNTIYF.

CDR3 nucleotide sequence: TGTGCCAGCAGCTCGGGGACACCTAATGAGCAGTTCTTC. This gives the protein CASSSGTPNEQFF. The chain joins TRBV5-4 to TRBJ2-1; maybe TRBD1 (6 bases). The germline gives CDR1 SGHNT, CDR2 YYREEE (reference sequence). With 3 bases removed from V and 7 bases from J, the gap between germline ends came to 11 bases. This CDR3 has 13 amino acids. Together with reference TRBV5-4 and TRBJ2-1, the CDR3 gives the full variable domain: ETGVTQSPTHLIKTRGQQVTLRCSSQSGHNTVSWYQQALGQGPQFIFQYYREEENGRGNFPPRFSGLQFPNYSSELNVNALELDDSALYLCASSSGTPNEQFFGPGTRLTVL.

The V and J genes are TRBV7-6 and TRBJ2-2, with 8 bases lining up with TRBD2. There are 15 residues in the CDR3. From germline, CDR1 is SGHVS and CDR2 FNYEAQ. With V trimmed by 8 bases and J by 4 bases, 9 bases remained unmatched. CDR3 bases: TGTGCCAGCGGTTCCGGGACTAGTGGCACCGGGGAGCTGTTTTTT. It specifies CASGSGTSGTGELFF.

J is TRBJ1-1 and V is TRBV19; possibly TRBD1 for D (5 bases). The V end lost 0 bases, the J end lost 0 bases, and 11 bases lay between the germline ends. Germline V lookup: CDR1 LNHDA, CDR2 SQIVND (reference sequence). This CDR3 has 16 amino acids. The DNA for the CDR3 is TGTGCCAGTAGTATAGATCCAGGGTACCTGAACACTGAAGCTTTCTTT. Translating gives CASSIDPGYLNTEAFF.

Comments on this clone: This sample includes further DNA sequences coding for the same CDR3. V usage is TRBV29-1 and J usage is TRBJ1-1; D not certain. Germline assignment: CDR1 SQVTM and CDR2 ANQGSEA. This CDR3 region has 11 residues. The V end lost 3 bases, the J end lost 2 bases, and 4 bases lay between the germline ends. The CDR3 nucleotides read TGCAGCGTTGAGGGTAACACTGAAGCTTTCTTT. It specifies CSVEGNTEAFF.

V and J are TRBV6-1 and TRBJ2-3; 8 bases align to TRBD2. Germline V gene lookup returns CDR1 MNHNS and CDR2 SASEGT. The CDR3 has 17 residues. V lost 4 bases and J lost 2; bases outside the gene matches: 11. The CDR3 DNA reads TGTGCCAGCAGTGCCCACCGCGTAGCGGGGTACACAGATACGCAGTATTTT. Its translation: CASSAHRVAGYTDTQYF.

The rearrangement uses TRBV28 and TRBJ2-7, with 12 bases matching TRBD2. After removal of 5 bases from V and 4 bases from J, the junction contained 15 bases not matched to a gene. Germline CDR1 and CDR2: MDHEN and SYDVKM. CDR3 size: 18 residues. CDR3: CASSGTSGTSGWEYEQYF. The CDR3 DNA sequence: TGTGCCAGCAGTGGGACATCCGGGACTAGCGGGTGGGAATACGAGCAGTACTTC. Supplemented by reference TRBV28 and TRBJ2-7, the full variable domain reads DVKVTQSSRYLVKRTGEKVFLECVQDMDHENMFWYRQDPGLGLRLIYFSYDVKMKEKGDIPEGYSVSREKKERFSLILESASTNQTSMYLCASSGTSGTSGWEYEQYFGPGTRLTVT.

J is TRBJ2-3 and V is TRBV7-9; D remains unclear. V lost 2 bases to trimming and J lost 1 base, with 13 bases between them. The CDR3 runs 16 residues. The germline gives CDR1 SEHNR, CDR2 FQNEAQ (reference sequence). CDR3 sequence reads: CASSLFVWVGTDTQYF. CDR3 nucleotides: TGTGCCAGCAGCTTATTCGTTTGGGTGGGCACAGATACGCAGTATTTT.

The chain is built from TRBV6-5 and TRBJ2-7; no reliable D call. The CDR3 length is 13 residues. Trimming removed 4 bases from V and 4 bases from J, with 11 bases in between. CDR1 is MNHEY and CDR2 is SVGAGI in the germline V gene. The CDR3 sequence is CASSWGGDYEQYF. In nucleotides, the CDR3 is TGTGCCAGCAGTTGGGGTGGAGATTACGAGCAGTACTTC.

This chain connects TRBV9 to TRBJ2-4; the match to TRBD1 covers 7 bases. Trimming removed 3 bases from V and 8 bases from J; junction bases left unmatched: 11. This CDR3 region has 15 residues. Germline assignment: CDR1 SGDLS and CDR2 YYNGEE. The CDR3 loop reads CASSEGVGGADIQYF. The CDR3 nucleotides are TGTGCCAGCAGCGAAGGGGTAGGGGGCGCTGACATTCAGTACTTC.

The chain employs TRBV6-5 and TRBJ2-1; no reliable D call. Trimming removed 2 bases at V and 5 bases at J, with 4 bases between. The CDR3 is made up of 12 amino acids. The germline CDR1 and CDR2 sequences are MNHEY and SVGAGI. The CDR3 nucleotides read TGTGCCAGCAGTTACGCGAACAATGAGCAGTTCTTC. This gives the protein CASSYANNEQFF.

This chain links TRBV27 with TRBJ2-1; 8 positions match TRBD2. The CDR3 runs to 16 residues. Germline V lookup: CDR1 MNHEY, CDR2 SMNVEV (reference sequence). V gave up 5 bases and J gave up 1 base; unmatched junction bases: 7. The CDR3 nucleotides are TGTGCCAGCAGTGTAACACTAGCGGATTCCTACAATGAGCAGTTCTTC. This translates into CASSVTLADSYNEQFF.

The CDR3: CASSQAPGQGAYMNTEAFF. The DNA of the CDR3 is TGCGCCAGCAGCCAAGCCCCCGGACAGGGCGCCTACATGAACACTGAAGCTTTCTTT. The genes are TRBV4-1 and TRBJ1-1; TRBD1 agrees at 8 bases. The CDR3 contains 19 residues. Unmatched junction bases numbered 13, after V lost 1 base and J lost 0 bases. The germline gives CDR1 MGHRA, CDR2 YSYEKL.

The chain couples TRBV5-4 to TRBJ1-6; 7 bases are shared with TRBD1. Germline CDR1 SGHNT, CDR2 YYREEE (reference sequence). This CDR3 spans 14 amino acids. V lost 0 bases and J lost 10; bases outside the gene matches: 4. The CDR3 loop reads CASSLEGGGSPLHF. DNA of the CDR3: TGTGCCAGCAGCTTGGAAGGGGGCGGATCACCCCTCCACTTT.

CDR3 coding DNA: TGTGCCAGCAGTTTACGGGGGATAAACTATGGCTACACCTTC. Residues: CASSLRGINYGYTF. The chain is built from TRBV27 and TRBJ1-2, with D maybe TRBD1 (5 bases). The CDR3 has 14 amino acids. V was shortened by 2 bases and J by 2 bases, with 9 bases between the two germline ends. CDR1 and CDR2 from the germline V gene are MNHEY and SMNVEV (reference sequence).